This is a list of T cell receptor beta chains from one sample in a study of T cell repertoires in cytomegalovirus infection. TCRdb called the reads again in MiXCR, with one record for every CDR3 protein. The table includes roughly 640,000 distinct CDR3 sequences, less than 25% detected once. Sequencing was carried out using CD8+ T cells from PBMCs. Receptors were obtained from a human donor in good health (CMV status not recorded). Some clones in this sample may be carry-over from other donors' samples. Both conserved end residues are part of each CDR3. Fields, in order: J gene, V gene, clone size, D gene, CDR3 protein, CDR3 DNA. A D gene is named only where the DNA matches it firmly. The size field is filled for only some rows; it gives once, few, many or a size class.

J: TRBJ2-1
V: TRBV6-1
size: few
D: .
CDR3: CASSLTEDYHNEQFF
DNA: TGTGCCAGTTCCTTAACGGAGGACTATCACAATGAGCAGTTCTTC

J: TRBJ2-5
V: TRBV6-2/TRBV6-3
size: few
D: .
CDR3: CASSYGPAKETQYF
DNA: TGTGCCAGCAGTTACGGACCTGCTAAAGAGACCCAGTACTTC

J: TRBJ2-3
V: TRBV7-6
size: many
D: TRBD2
CDR3: CASSANGKLAGASTDTQYF
DNA: TGTGCCAGCAGCGCAAATGGGAAGCTAGCGGGGGCCAGCACAGATACGCAGTATTTT

J: TRBJ1-1
V: TRBV28
size: .
D: .
CDR3: CASRGPRNTEAFF
DNA: TGTGCCAGCCGGGGACCGCGGAACACTGAAGCTTTCTTT

J: TRBJ1-1
V: TRBV7-9
size: many
D: TRBD1
CDR3: CASSLPRGQLNTEAFF
DNA: TGTGCCAGCAGCTTGCCCCGGGGACAGTTGAACACTGAAGCTTTCTTT

J: TRBJ2-3
V: TRBV7-9
size: few
D: .
CDR3: CASSADYPFTDTQYF
DNA: TGTGCCAGCAGCGCCGACTATCCATTCACAGATACGCAGTATTTT

J: TRBJ2-2
V: TRBV6-8
size: .
D: .
CDR3: CVSSPGALPSNTGELFF
DNA: TGTGTCAGCAGCCCGGGTGCCCTCCCCTCGAACACCGGGGAGCTGTTTTTT

J: TRBJ2-5
V: TRBV25-1
size: .
D: .
CDR3: CATSEGFGQETQYF
DNA: TGTGCCACCTCTGAGGGGTTCGGTCAAGAGACCCAGTACTTC

J: TRBJ2-1
V: TRBV3-1
size: many
D: TRBD2
CDR3: CASSPPTSGGYPNEQFF
DNA: TGTGCCAGCAGCCCCCCGACTAGCGGGGGCTACCCCAATGAGCAGTTCTTC

J: TRBJ2-1
V: TRBV7-9
size: .
D: .
CDR3: CASSLGTGEQFF
DNA: TGTGCCAGCAGCTTAGGGACGGGAGAGCAGTTCTTC

J: TRBJ1-2
V: TRBV2
size: .
D: .
CDR3: CASPDTGKEDYGYTF
DNA: TGTGCCAGCCCTGATACAGGGAAAGAGGACTATGGCTACACCTTC

J: TRBJ2-7
V: TRBV6-1
size: many
D: .
CDR3: CASSSGPGRNYEQYF
DNA: TGTGCCAGCAGCTCCGGGCCAGGACGGAACTACGAGCAGTACTTC

J: TRBJ2-5
V: TRBV20-1
size: few
D: TRBD1
CDR3: CSARDIILGQGLREDQYF
DNA: TGCAGTGCTAGAGACATTATTTTGGGACAGGGCCTTAGGGAGGACCAGTACTTC

J: TRBJ1-6
V: TRBV3-1
size: .
D: TRBD1
CDR3: CASSPGTGITYNSPLHF
DNA: TGTGCCAGCAGTCCCGGGACAGGGATCACCTATAATTCACCCCTCCACTTT

J: TRBJ2-7
V: TRBV12-3/TRBV12-4
size: few
D: TRBD2
CDR3: CASSLSLAGLGQYF
DNA: TGTGCCAGCAGTTTAAGTCTAGCGGGGCTCGGGCAGTACTTC

J: TRBJ2-1
V: TRBV10-3
size: .
D: .
CDR3: CAISEQTDNEQFF
DNA: TGTGCCATCAGTGAACAGACTGATAATGAGCAGTTCTTC

J: TRBJ2-4
V: TRBV28
size: .
D: .
CDR3: CASSLREPKNIQYF
DNA: TGTGCCAGCAGTTTAAGGGAACCCAAAAACATTCAGTACTTC

J: TRBJ1-6
V: TRBV7-2
size: many
D: .
CDR3: CASSSYGGTPPLHF
DNA: TGTGCCAGCAGCTCGTATGGGGGGACCCCACCCCTCCACTTT

J: TRBJ2-3
V: TRBV5-4
size: .
D: TRBD2
CDR3: CASSEGLAGRDTQYF
DNA: TGTGCCAGCAGCGAGGGACTAGCGGGGAGGGATACGCAGTATTTT

J: TRBJ2-1
V: TRBV2
size: .
D: TRBD1
CDR3: CASRDRVEQFF
DNA: TGTGCCAGCAGGGACAGGGTTGAGCAGTTCTTC

J: TRBJ2-6
V: TRBV6-5
size: few
D: TRBD1
CDR3: CASSYFTGDSGANVLTF
DNA: TGTGCCAGCAGTTATTTCACAGGGGACTCTGGGGCCAACGTCCTGACTTTC

J: TRBJ2-1
V: TRBV10-3
size: .
D: TRBD2
CDR3: CAISEYSGDNEQFF
DNA: TGTGCCATCAGTGAATACAGCGGGGACAATGAGCAGTTCTTC

J: TRBJ2-2
V: TRBV27
size: few
D: .
CDR3: CASSTNGVSNTGELFF
DNA: TGTGCCAGCAGCACTAATGGGGTCTCGAACACCGGGGAGCTGTTTTTT

J: TRBJ2-7
V: TRBV10-3
size: .
D: .
CDR3: CAIRHRDRPSYEQYF
DNA: TGTGCCATCAGGCACCGGGACCGACCTTCCTACGAGCAGTACTTC

J: TRBJ1-2
V: TRBV29-1
size: .
D: TRBD1
CDR3: CSAGQGGGYTF
DNA: TGCAGCGCGGGACAGGGTGGTGGCTACACCTTC

J: TRBJ1-2
V: TRBV2
size: .
D: .
CDR3: CASLGRLYELANYGYTF
DNA: TGTGCCAGCCTGGGGAGATTATATGAACTAGCTAACTATGGCTACACCTTC

J: TRBJ2-3
V: TRBV5-1
size: .
D: TRBD2
CDR3: CASSRRGGVDTQYF
DNA: TGCGCCAGCAGCCGGCGGGGGGGCGTAGATACGCAGTATTTT

J: TRBJ2-2
V: TRBV4-1
size: .
D: .
CDR3: CASSPTILTGELFF
DNA: TGCGCCAGCAGCCCTACTATCCTCACCGGGGAGCTGTTTTTT

J: TRBJ2-7
V: TRBV7-2
size: many
D: TRBD1
CDR3: CASSSQNRGHEQYF
DNA: TGTGCCAGCAGCTCCCAAAACAGGGGTCACGAGCAGTACTTC

J: TRBJ2-1
V: TRBV7-9
size: few
D: TRBD2
CDR3: CAITSGGSNEQFF
DNA: TGTGCCATTACTAGCGGGGGGAGCAATGAGCAGTTCTTC

J: TRBJ2-5
V: TRBV6-6
size: .
D: .
CDR3: CASSYGGVETQYF
DNA: TGTGCCAGCAGTTACGGGGGTGTGGAGACCCAGTACTTC

J: TRBJ1-2
V: TRBV23-1
size: .
D: .
CDR3: CASSQEGPYGYTF
DNA: TGCGCCAGCAGTCAAGAGGGCCCCTATGGCTACACCTTC

J: TRBJ1-1
V: TRBV28
size: many
D: .
CDR3: CASSSTTFTGNDGDTEAFF
DNA: TGTGCCAGCAGCTCTACCACCTTTACAGGGAATGACGGGGACACTGAAGCTTTCTTT

J: TRBJ2-1
V: TRBV25-1
size: .
D: TRBD2
CDR3: CASSEDGREQFF
DNA: TGTGCCAGCAGTGAGGACGGGAGGGAGCAGTTCTTC

J: TRBJ2-3
V: TRBV7-9
size: few
D: .
CDR3: CASSSPVADTQYF
DNA: TGTGCCAGCAGCTCCCCGGTGGCAGATACGCAGTATTTT

J: TRBJ2-5
V: TRBV2
size: few
D: .
CDR3: CASRGKTQYF
DNA: TGTGCCAGCAGGGGGAAGACCCAGTACTTC

J: TRBJ2-1
V: TRBV9
size: few
D: .
CDR3: CASSVDEWGHEQFF
DNA: TGTGCCAGCAGCGTAGACGAGTGGGGGCATGAGCAGTTCTTC

J: TRBJ2-1
V: TRBV7-3
size: .
D: .
CDR3: CASSLQGIDEQFF
DNA: TGTGCCAGCAGCTTACAGGGAATCGATGAGCAGTTCTTC

J: TRBJ1-2
V: TRBV20-1
size: .
D: .
CDR3: CSARGTGPGYGYTF
DNA: TGCAGTGCTAGGGGGACCGGGCCAGGCTATGGCTACACCTTC

J: TRBJ2-1
V: TRBV7-9
size: few
D: .
CDR3: CASSLKYFSSNEQFF
DNA: TGTGCCAGCAGCTTAAAATATTTTTCGTCCAATGAGCAGTTCTTC

J: TRBJ1-2
V: TRBV7-6
size: few
D: .
CDR3: CASSLAFPGGGNGYTF
DNA: TGTGCCAGCAGCTTAGCTTTTCCAGGTGGTGGTAATGGCTACACCTTC

J: TRBJ1-1
V: TRBV19
size: many
D: .
CDR3: CASSIGTASNTEAFF
DNA: TGTGCCAGTAGTATAGGGACAGCGAGTAACACTGAAGCTTTCTTT

J: TRBJ1-1
V: TRBV28
size: many
D: .
CDR3: CASSFDWEGAVTDTEAFF
DNA: TGTGCCAGCAGTTTTGATTGGGAAGGCGCCGTTACGGACACTGAAGCTTTCTTT

J: TRBJ2-5
V: TRBV23-1
size: .
D: .
CDR3: CASSQILRETQYF
DNA: TGCGCCAGCAGTCAAATTCTGCGGGAGACCCAGTACTTC

J: TRBJ2-1
V: TRBV7-9
size: few
D: .
CDR3: CASSLAEAGGQFF
DNA: TGTGCCAGCAGCTTAGCGGAGGCCGGCGGGCAGTTCTTC

J: TRBJ1-1
V: TRBV7-2
size: many
D: .
CDR3: CASSLPRGRQENTEAFF
DNA: TGTGCCAGCAGCTTACCTCGGGGAAGGCAGGAGAACACTGAAGCTTTCTTT

J: TRBJ2-1
V: TRBV15
size: few
D: TRBD1
CDR3: CATSLGQGANNEQFF
DNA: TGTGCCACCAGCCTCGGACAGGGGGCGAACAATGAGCAGTTCTTC

J: TRBJ2-5
V: TRBV28
size: many
D: TRBD2
CDR3: CASSLHSGEETQYF
DNA: TGTGCCAGCAGTTTACATAGCGGGGAGGAGACCCAGTACTTC

J: TRBJ2-5
V: TRBV28
size: .
D: .
CDR3: CASSSGSQVRETQYF
DNA: TGTGCCAGCAGTAGTGGGTCGCAAGTCAGAGAGACCCAGTACTTC

J: TRBJ1-2
V: TRBV29-1
size: .
D: TRBD1
CDR3: CSSRGQGLGSYTF
DNA: TGCAGCTCAAGGGGACAGGGGTTGGGCAGCTACACCTTC

J: TRBJ2-1
V: TRBV7-3
size: many
D: TRBD1
CDR3: CASSSADRGYNEQFF
DNA: TGTGCCAGCAGCTCCGCGGACAGGGGATACAATGAGCAGTTCTTC

J: TRBJ2-1
V: TRBV15
size: .
D: .
CDR3: CATSESAGKEQFF
DNA: TGTGCCACCAGCGAAAGTGCGGGGAAGGAGCAGTTCTTC

J: TRBJ2-5
V: TRBV6-2/TRBV6-3
size: .
D: TRBD2
CDR3: CASSDPGLAGGQETQYF
DNA: TGTGCCAGCAGTGACCCGGGACTAGCGGGGGGCCAAGAGACCCAGTACTTC

J: TRBJ2-1
V: TRBV6-5
size: .
D: .
CDR3: CASSEDGRSYNEQFF
DNA: TGTGCCAGCAGTGAGGACGGCCGCTCCTACAATGAGCAGTTCTTC

J: TRBJ2-3
V: TRBV19
size: .
D: TRBD2
CDR3: CASSKAGVSTDTQYF
DNA: TGTGCCAGTAGTAAGGCGGGGGTCTCCACAGATACGCAGTATTTT